Below, one T cell receptor (beta chain) is given with its context. Produced via immunoSEQ multiplex PCR; TCRdb's table is partial and in-frame only. Seen here are 42,000 or so clones, approximately 84% observed once, and the top ten hold about 16%. The data were taken from a study of OX40 agonist ivuxolimab in advanced cancers. V was pared by 2 bases and J by 3 bases, with 10 bases between. This CDR3 is 14 amino acids long. Germline loops: CDR1 ENHRY, CDR2 SYGVKD. This sequence originates from an adult with an advanced solid tumor such as melanoma, head and neck, liver or kidney cancer. The V and J genes are TRBV10-3 and TRBJ2-5, with D perhaps TRBD2 (6 bases). The specimen was CD4+ or CD8+ T cells sorted from blood, collected in a trial of the OX40 agonist ivuxolimab. In DNA form, the CDR3 reads TGTGCCATCAGTGAGACGGGCGGGGAAGAGACCCAGTACTTC. Amino acid sequence: CAISETGGEETQYF.